Here is one TCR beta chain with its context. Its target is unknown. This specimen belongs to a study of OX40 agonist ivuxolimab in advanced cancers. Study background: Six ivuxolimab dose levels, 0.01 to 10 mg/kg, were given intravenously every 2 weeks.

Data came from immunoSEQ multiplex PCR; TCRdb stores just in-frame clones and leaves some out. Seen here are around 71,000 clones, 86% observed once, and the top ten hold around 1%. The CDR3 covers 14 residues. Losses at the gene ends were 3 bases for V and 7 bases for J; bases not matched to a gene: 5. Germline loops: CDR1 KGHSH, CDR2 LQKENI. Regarding the study as a whole: Researchers report that CD8+ T cells had, on average, more expanded clones than CD4+. Among the lowest levels of clonal expansion were found in partial responders at 0.1-3.0 mg/kg.

The specimen was CD4+ or CD8+ T cells sorted from blood, collected in a trial of the OX40 agonist ivuxolimab. This sequence joins TRBV18 and TRBJ1-2; 10 bases match TRBD1. The TCR sequence derives from an adult with an advanced solid tumor such as melanoma, head and neck, liver or kidney cancer. The CDR3 nucleotides are TGTGCCAGCTCACCGGGACAGGGGTCGGGTGGCTACACCTTC. Protein sequence: CASSPGQGSGGYTF.